Each of the 13 T cell receptor beta chains below was sequenced from the same sample in a study of blood T cell repertoires in COVID-19. The repertoire was sequenced with immunoSEQ multiplex PCR; TCRdb's copy has only in-frame clones and lacks some. Here the sample spans over 30,000 clones, 75% to 90% being singletons. Material: peripheral blood. All receptors come from a man in his 70s with acute or convalescent COVID-19.

V is TRBV4-3 and J is TRBJ1-1; 8 bases align to TRBD1. This CDR3 is 17 amino acids long. Germline V gene lookup returns CDR1 LGHNA and CDR2 YSLEER. The trim removed 0 bases at V and 4 bases at J, leaving 10 bases unmatched. The CDR3 loop is CASSQEPHGQGATEAFF. The CDR3 DNA sequence: TGCGCCAGCAGCCAAGAGCCCCATGGACAGGGAGCCACTGAAGCTTTCTTT.

The CDR3 is CASSQGQGGWNSPLHF. DNA for the CDR3: TGTGCCAGCAGCCAAGGGCAGGGAGGATGGAATTCACCCCTCCACTTT. The chain recombines TRBV3-1 (or the pseudogene TRBV3-2) with TRBJ1-6; D is possibly TRBD1 (5 bases). Germline-derived CDR1 and CDR2 are LGHDT and YNNKEL (reference sequence). Trimming removed 1 base from V and 7 bases from J, with 14 bases in between. The CDR3 covers 16 residues.

The chain couples TRBV18 to TRBJ2-3; a possible D gene is TRBD2 (6 bases). CDR3 length: 14 amino acids. V gave up 4 bases and J gave up 4 bases, with 12 bases separating them. The germline CDR1 and CDR2 sequences are KGHSH and LQKENI. The DNA of the CDR3 is TGTGCCAGCTCACTGGGGCCGGGGGCAGATACGCAGTATTTT. Translated: CASSLGPGADTQYF.

J is TRBJ2-7 and V is TRBV7-8; 8 nucleotides align to TRBD1. The CDR3 runs 16 residues. The ends lost 4 bases at V and 2 bases at J; junction bases unmatched: 10. Germline V gene sequence: CDR1 SGHVS, CDR2 FQNEAQ. The CDR3 bases are TGTGCCAGCAGCTCCGGACAGGGTCCTTATCCCTACGAGCAGTACTTC. Protein sequence: CASSSGQGPYPYEQYF.

The chain carries TRBV4-2 and TRBJ2-1; 8 bases map to TRBD1. Germline V gene sequence: CDR1 LGHNA, CDR2 YNFKEQ. The V gene end was trimmed by 0 bases and the J gene end by 5 bases; junction bases not matched to a gene: 12. The CDR3 is 18 residues long. The CDR3 DNA reads TGTGCCAGCAGCCAAGAATTGCGACGGGGACAGGTGAACAATGAGCAGTTCTTC. It encodes CASSQELRRGQVNNEQFF.

In nucleotides, the CDR3 is TGTGCCAGCAGCCAAGCCTATCGCACCGGGGAGCTGTTTTTT. It codes for CASSQAYRTGELFF. The V call is TRBV3-1 (or the pseudogene TRBV3-2), the J call TRBJ2-2; D not resolved. V was clipped by 1 base and J by 4 bases, with 7 bases between them. The CDR3 is 14 residues long. Germline CDR1 LGHDT, CDR2 YNNKEL (reference sequence).

The chain links TRBV5-6 to TRBJ2-7; tentative D call: TRBD1 (6 bases). Trimming stripped 4 bases from V and 3 bases from J, with 17 bases between. Germline values: CDR1 SGHDT, CDR2 YYEEEE. The CDR3 is 15 residues long. The CDR3 bases are TGTGCCAGCAGCAGCATCCGGGACATCGACTACGAGCAGTACTTC. Protein product: CASSSIRDIDYEQYF.

The chain is built from TRBV7-2 and TRBJ2-1, with 7 bases that match TRBD2. The CDR3 has 15 residues. Trimming cost V 1 base and J 3 bases; bases outside gene matches: 3. Germline V gene data show CDR1 as SGHTA and CDR2 as FQGNSA. The CDR3 DNA reads as TGTGCCAGCAGCTTAGGCGGGAGTCACTACAATGAGCAGTTCTTC. It yields the protein CASSLGGSHYNEQFF.

This chain uses TRBV7-8 with TRBJ1-1; TRBD1 is a possible D gene (5 bases). With 5 bases removed from V and 0 bases from J, the gap between germline ends came to 13 bases. CDR3 size: 15 residues. CDR1 and CDR2 from the germline V gene are SGHVS and FQNEAQ. The chain's CDR3 is CASSPQQGMNTEAFF. For the CDR3, the DNA is TGTGCCAGCAGCCCCCAGCAGGGCATGAACACTGAAGCTTTCTTT.

V is TRBV7-9 and J is TRBJ2-1, with 14 bases identical to TRBD2. CDR3 length: 18 amino acids. J was trimmed by 4 bases and V by 3 bases; bases with no gene match: 8. Germline CDR1 SEHNR, CDR2 FQNEAQ (reference sequence). The CDR3 bases are TGTGCCAGCAGCTTGGCGGGACTAGCGGGGGCGGCGTACAATGAGCAGTTCTTC. Its protein is CASSLAGLAGAAYNEQFF.

This clone appeared a few times. CDR3 sequence: CASSYRQGGDTEAFF. The CDR3, as DNA: TGTGCCAGCAGTTACCGACAGGGTGGGGACACTGAAGCTTTCTTT. The V call is TRBV6-5, the J call TRBJ1-1; 7 bases map to TRBD1. Germline CDR1 reads MNHEY; CDR2 reads SVGAGI. The junction had 6 bases not matched to a gene; V was cut back by 2 bases and J by 3 bases. The CDR3 has 15 amino acids.

The chain is built from TRBV6-2 or TRBV6-3 and TRBJ2-1, with 9 bases identical to TRBD2. V was clipped by 5 bases and J by 9 bases; unmatched bases: 5. Looked up from germline, CDR1 is MNHEY and CDR2 is SVGEGT. The CDR3 is 13 residues long. CDR3 in amino acids: CASSGTSSPEQFF. The CDR3 bases are TGTGCCAGCAGTGGGACTAGCAGCCCTGAGCAGTTCTTC.

The chain carries TRBV6-5 and TRBJ2-7, with 8 bases aligning to TRBD2. The CDR3 covers 16 residues. The junction had 12 bases not matched to a gene; V was cut back by 2 bases and J by 6 bases. The germline V gene has CDR1 MNHEY and CDR2 SVGAGI. This chain's CDR3 is CASSYDGASGQSEQYF. CDR3 sequence (DNA): TGTGCCAGCAGTTACGACGGGGCTAGCGGGCAATCCGAGCAGTACTTC.